This T cell receptor beta chain stems from a study of cytomegalovirus exposure and HLA in healthy donors. Study results and caveats: The majority of CMV-associated TCR beta chains were reported as apparently HLA-restricted in a later analysis. Sequencing likely generated an artifact that appeared as a cluster of highly shared sequence variants. According to the study, 150 to 200 TCR beta chains were cytomegalovirus-associated.

In regard to this clone: The antigen is not known.

Healthy donors of bone marrow made up the group. The CDR3 length is 15 residues. The J segment lost 5 bases and the V segment lost 4 bases, leaving 7 bases of the junction unmatched. CDR1 is MNHNS and CDR2 is SASEGT in the germline V gene. Primers for the PCR totalled 60 Vbeta and 13 Jbeta. Here immunoSEQ multiplex PCR was the method, and the copy in TCRdb shows in-frame clones only, minus some. The data contain some 85,000 clones, approximately 84% of them singletons. This chain links TRBV6-1 with TRBJ2-5; 10 bases fit TRBD1. The source of this sequence is a man aged 18 to 30 in good health and CMV-seronegative. The sample taken for sequencing was PBMCs. CDR3 loop: CASSAGTGVRETQYF. In nucleotides, the CDR3 is TGTGCCAGCAGTGCAGGGACAGGGGTTCGGGAGACCCAGTACTTC.